These T cell receptor beta chains were read from a single sample in a study of blood T cell repertoires in COVID-19. Clones were read by immunoSEQ multiplex PCR, and TCRdb kept only the in-frame ones, dropping some. The sample holds roughly 130,000 clones; more than 70% are singletons and the top ten take more than 3.5%. The sample comprised peripheral blood. Source of these receptors: a woman aged 55-70 years with acute or convalescent COVID-19. CDR3s include the opening cysteine and the closing phenylalanine or tryptophan. The order of the fields is V gene, D gene, J gene, CDR3 length, clone size, CDR3 DNA, CDR3 protein. D genes are given only for firm matches. Only some rows state a clone size, as once, few, many or a class for expanded clones.

V gene: TRBV18
D gene: TRBD2
J gene: TRBJ2-1
CDR3 length: 14
clone size: .
CDR3 DNA: TGTGCCAGCTCAACCTCTAGCGGCTACAATGAGCAGTTCTTC
CDR3 protein: CASSTSSGYNEQFF

V gene: TRBV9
D gene: TRBD2
J gene: TRBJ2-5
CDR3 length: 16
clone size: .
CDR3 DNA: TGTGCCAGCAGCGTTGGGAGCGGGAGAAGCGGGGAGACCCAGTACTTC
CDR3 protein: CASSVGSGRSGETQYF

V gene: TRBV5-1
D gene: TRBD2
J gene: TRBJ2-7
CDR3 length: 15
clone size: .
CDR3 DNA: TGCGCCAGCAGCTTGGATGGTAGCGGGGCCGCTGGGCAGTACTTC
CDR3 protein: CASSLDGSGAAGQYF

V gene: TRBV28
D gene: .
J gene: TRBJ2-3
CDR3 length: 16
clone size: .
CDR3 DNA: TGTGCCAGCAGTTTCAACATCCCCAGTAGCACAGATACGCAGTATTTT
CDR3 protein: CASSFNIPSSTDTQYF

V gene: TRBV6-1
D gene: TRBD1
J gene: TRBJ1-1
CDR3 length: 13
clone size: once
CDR3 DNA: TGTGCCAGCAGTGAAGTAAACAGGGGTGAAGCTTTCTTT
CDR3 protein: CASSEVNRGEAFF

V gene: TRBV4-1
D gene: .
J gene: TRBJ2-1
CDR3 length: 14
clone size: few
CDR3 DNA: TGCGCCAGCAGCCAAGTCCCCGGGGAGAATGAGCAGTTCTTC
CDR3 protein: CASSQVPGENEQFF

V gene: TRBV11-2
D gene: .
J gene: TRBJ2-1
CDR3 length: 17
clone size: once
CDR3 DNA: TGTGCCAGCAGCGTCAACAGGGGCACTAGCGGTTACAATGAGCAGTTCTTC
CDR3 protein: CASSVNRGTSGYNEQFF

V gene: TRBV10-3
D gene: TRBD2
J gene: TRBJ2-3
CDR3 length: 15
clone size: .
CDR3 DNA: TGTGCCATCAGTGGGGACGGATTGCGGGAGGATACGCAGTATTTT
CDR3 protein: CAISGDGLREDTQYF

V gene: TRBV28
D gene: .
J gene: TRBJ2-5
CDR3 length: 11
clone size: .
CDR3 DNA: TGTGCCAGCAGTCCCCGAGTAACCCAGTACTTC
CDR3 protein: CASSPRVTQYF

V gene: TRBV5-1
D gene: .
J gene: TRBJ2-3
CDR3 length: 14
clone size: .
CDR3 DNA: TGCGCCACAACGCCGGGAGCGCCTGGGGAGACGCAGTATTTT
CDR3 protein: CATTPGAPGETQYF

V gene: TRBV9
D gene: TRBD1
J gene: TRBJ2-2
CDR3 length: 16
clone size: .
CDR3 DNA: TGTGCCAGCAGCGTAGGTACAGGGGGGAACACCGGGGAGCTGTTTTTT
CDR3 protein: CASSVGTGGNTGELFF

V gene: TRBV6-5
D gene: TRBD1
J gene: TRBJ1-4
CDR3 length: 15
clone size: .
CDR3 DNA: TGTGCCAGCAGCCGCGGGACAGGGGGGTTCGAAAAACTGTTTTTT
CDR3 protein: CASSRGTGGFEKLFF

V gene: TRBV5-4
D gene: TRBD2
J gene: TRBJ2-3
CDR3 length: 13
clone size: .
CDR3 DNA: TGTGCCAGCACTCTAGCGGGTGACGATACGCAGTATTTT
CDR3 protein: CASTLAGDDTQYF

V gene: TRBV9
D gene: TRBD2
J gene: TRBJ2-3
CDR3 length: 16
clone size: .
CDR3 DNA: TGTGCCAGCAGCCCGAGAGCGGGAGAAGTCACAGATACGCAGTATTTT
CDR3 protein: CASSPRAGEVTDTQYF

V gene: TRBV29-1
D gene: TRBD1
J gene: TRBJ2-7
CDR3 length: 13
clone size: once
CDR3 DNA: TGCAGCGTTGAGGGACAGGGGGCCTACGAGCAGTACTTC
CDR3 protein: CSVEGQGAYEQYF

V gene: TRBV4-1
D gene: .
J gene: TRBJ1-2
CDR3 length: 15
clone size: .
CDR3 DNA: TGCGCCAGCAGCCAAGGGGCTCAGGGGAACTATGGCTACACCTTC
CDR3 protein: CASSQGAQGNYGYTF

V gene: TRBV14
D gene: .
J gene: TRBJ2-5
CDR3 length: 13
clone size: .
CDR3 DNA: TGTGCCAGCAGCCTACTAGGGAAGGAGACCCAGTACTTC
CDR3 protein: CASSLLGKETQYF

V gene: TRBV30
D gene: TRBD1
J gene: TRBJ1-3
CDR3 length: 13
clone size: .
CDR3 DNA: TGTGCCTGGACCCGGACAGGGGAGAACACCATATATTTT
CDR3 protein: CAWTRTGENTIYF

V gene: TRBV4-1
D gene: TRBD1
J gene: TRBJ2-3
CDR3 length: 15
clone size: .
CDR3 DNA: TGCGCCAGCAGCCAAGACCCGGACAGGGCAGATACGCAGTATTTT
CDR3 protein: CASSQDPDRADTQYF

V gene: TRBV5-1
D gene: TRBD2
J gene: TRBJ2-3
CDR3 length: 15
clone size: .
CDR3 DNA: TGCGCCAGCAGCTTGAGTACTAGCGGTATGCATACGCAGTATTTT
CDR3 protein: CASSLSTSGMHTQYF

V gene: TRBV4-2
D gene: .
J gene: TRBJ1-3
CDR3 length: 17
clone size: .
CDR3 DNA: TGTGCCAGCAGCCAAGAAAATAATCCCTACTCTGGAAACACCATATATTTT
CDR3 protein: CASSQENNPYSGNTIYF

V gene: TRBV6-1
D gene: TRBD1
J gene: TRBJ1-1
CDR3 length: 15
clone size: .
CDR3 DNA: TGTGCCAGCAGTGACGGGACAGGGCGTCCCACTGAAGCTTTCTTT
CDR3 protein: CASSDGTGRPTEAFF

V gene: TRBV7-2
D gene: TRBD2
J gene: TRBJ2-3
CDR3 length: 19
clone size: .
CDR3 DNA: TGTGCCAGCAGCTTAGCCCGTACTAGCGGGAGTGGCCCCACAGATACGCAGTATTTT
CDR3 protein: CASSLARTSGSGPTDTQYF